A single sample is the source of the 14 T cell receptor beta chains below, sequenced in a study of cytomegalovirus exposure and HLA in healthy donors. The PCR used 60 Vbeta and 13 Jbeta primers. Generated by immunoSEQ multiplex PCR, the TCRdb table keeps only in-frame clones and is missing some. The table lists 200,000 to 300,000 clones, more than 70% of them singletons, with around 0.45% in the top ten. Input material: PBMCs. These receptors originate from a boy between 10 and 17 years old in good health and CMV-seronegative.

The V call is TRBV7-6, the J call TRBJ2-1; 11 bases are shared with TRBD2. With V trimmed by 5 bases and J by 4 bases, 7 bases remained unmatched. CDR1 is SGHVS and CDR2 is FNYEAQ in the germline V gene. The CDR3 is 16 residues long. CDR3 region: CASSLWTSGPYNEQFF. In DNA, the CDR3 is TGTGCCAGCAGCCTTTGGACTAGCGGGCCTTACAATGAGCAGTTCTTC.

This clone came up a few times. V is TRBV6-5 and J is TRBJ2-5; no firm D call. Trimming took off 5 bases at V and 1 base at J, with 11 bases between the two ends. Germline CDR1 MNHEY, CDR2 SVGAGI. The CDR3 has 14 residues. The CDR3 is CASSPLIGQETQYF. The CDR3 region has the DNA TGTGCCAGCAGTCCCCTAATCGGCCAAGAGACCCAGTACTTC.

This sequence joins TRBV4-2 and TRBJ2-7, with 10 bases lining up with TRBD2. CDR1 LGHNA and CDR2 YNFKEQ come from the germline V gene. CDR3 size: 17 residues. Trimming removed 2 bases from V and 1 base from J; junction bases left unmatched: 8. The CDR3 DNA reads TGTGCCAGCAGCCAATCCCCTAGCGGGAGCGGATCCTACGAGCAGTACTTC. This encodes CASSQSPSGSGSYEQYF.

The chain recombines TRBV12-5 with TRBJ2-7, with D possibly being TRBD2 (5 bases). Trimming pared 6 bases from V and 0 bases from J, leaving 12 bases between. The CDR3 is made up of 14 amino acids. From germline, CDR1 is LGHNT and CDR2 FRNRAP. The CDR3 loop reads CASGQDWSSYEQYF. The DNA for the CDR3 is TGTGCTAGTGGCCAGGACTGGAGCTCCTACGAGCAGTACTTC.

The chain is built from TRBV18 and TRBJ2-7; D is possibly TRBD1 (5 bases). The CDR3 loop spans 14 amino acids. The V and J ends lost 3 bases and 2 bases respectively, with 11 bases between them. Germline lookup yields CDR1 KGHSH and CDR2 LQKENI. CDR3 in DNA: TGTGCCAGCTCACCGAGACAGTCAACCTACGAGCAGTACTTC. This sequence encodes CASSPRQSTYEQYF. Supplemented by reference TRBV18 and TRBJ2-7, the full variable domain reads NAGVMQNPRHLVRRRGQEARLRCSPMKGHSHVYWYRQLPEEGLKFMVYLQKENIIDESGMPKERFSAEFPKEGPSILRIQQVVRGDSAAYFCASSPRQSTYEQYFGPGTRLTVT.

The chain combines TRBV30 with TRBJ1-1, with 10 bases fitting TRBD1. This CDR3 has 15 residues. V shed 1 base and J 6 bases; nucleotides not matched to a gene: 8. CDR1 and CDR2 from the germline V gene are GTSNPN and SVGIG (reference sequence). The CDR3 sequence is CAWSGLGQGKPEAFF. CDR3 nucleotide sequence: TGTGCCTGGAGTGGACTGGGACAGGGGAAGCCTGAAGCTTTCTTT.

The chain couples TRBV27 to TRBJ2-7; no firm D call. Germline V gives CDR1 MNHEY, CDR2 SMNVEV (reference sequence). This CDR3 has 18 residues. Trimming stripped 7 bases from V and 0 bases from J, with 25 bases between. CDR3 protein: CASNPTSIPMQSSYEQYF. CDR3 sequence (DNA): TGTGCCAGCAATCCTACGAGCATCCCTATGCAAAGCTCCTACGAGCAGTACTTC.

The CDR3 spells CASSLSDTPNEKLFF. The CDR3 DNA sequence: TGCGCCAGCAGCCTGTCGGACACCCCTAATGAAAAACTGTTTTTT. This chain uses TRBV5-1 with TRBJ1-4; possibly TRBD1 for D (5 bases). Germline lookup yields CDR1 SGHRS and CDR2 YFSETQ. There are 15 residues in the CDR3. V lost 4 bases to trimming and J lost 3 bases, with 13 bases between them.

J is TRBJ2-7 and V is TRBV2, with TRBD1 identical over 10 bases. The length of the CDR3 is 15 residues. With 6 bases clipped from V and 2 bases from J, the junction kept 7 bases outside the gene matches. The germline V gene encodes CDR1 SNHLY and CDR2 FYNNEI. The CDR3 spells CASREHGQGAYEQYF. In DNA, the CDR3 is TGTGCCAGCAGGGAACACGGACAGGGGGCCTACGAGCAGTACTTC.

This clone was recorded a few times. The genes are TRBV30 and TRBJ2-5; the D is unclear. V was cut by 0 bases and J by 3 bases, with 8 bases left in between. CDR1 and CDR2 from the germline V gene are GTSNPN and SVGIG (reference sequence). This CDR3 has 13 amino acids. CDR3 sequence reads: CAWSVRVKETQYF. CDR3 coding DNA: TGTGCCTGGAGTGTACGGGTTAAAGAGACCCAGTACTTC.

The genes are TRBV27 and TRBJ1-1; a possible D gene is TRBD1 (5 bases). CDR1 and CDR2 from the germline V gene are MNHEY and SMNVEV (reference sequence). Deletions cut 0 bases from V and 8 bases from J, with 7 bases between. This CDR3 comprises 12 residues. In nucleotides, the CDR3 is TGTGCCAGCAGTTTATCAAGGGGAGAAGCTTTCTTT. As protein: CASSLSRGEAFF.

The V call is TRBV11-2, the J call TRBJ2-1; D is perhaps TRBD1 (6 bases). Germline CDR1 is SGHAT and CDR2 is FQNNGV. V was shortened by 5 bases and J by 12 bases, with 20 bases between the two germline ends. This CDR3 is 14 amino acids long. CDR3 loop: CASSPQGGGVGQFF. Written as DNA, the CDR3 is TGTGCCAGCAGCCCCCAAGGGGGTGGGGTTGGGCAGTTCTTC.

This rearrangement joins TRBV4-1 to TRBJ1-1, with a weak D call TRBD1 (6 bases). This CDR3 has 17 residues. Germline CDR1 and CDR2: MGHRA and YSYEKL. Trimming removed 3 bases at V and 0 bases at J, with 17 bases between. For the CDR3, the DNA is TGCGCCAGCAGCCAGTCTGGGGGGGGGCGGATGAACACTGAAGCTTTCTTT. It encodes CASSQSGGGRMNTEAFF.

This clone was observed once. The chain couples TRBV30 to TRBJ1-4, with D maybe TRBD1 (5 bases). Germline CDR1 reads GTSNPN; CDR2 reads SVGIG (reference sequence). This CDR3 region has 13 residues. With 5 bases removed from V and 5 bases from J, the gap between germline ends came to 12 bases. The CDR3 DNA reads TGTGCCTGGGCCGGGGGAACGAATGAAAAACTGTTTTTT. It translates to CAWAGGTNEKLFF. Full variable domain (remainder filled in from reference TRBV30 and TRBJ1-4): SQTIHQWPATLVQPVGSPLSLECTVEGTSNPNLYWYRQAAGRGLQLLFYSVGIGQISSEVPQNLSASRPQDRQFILSSKKLLLSDSGFYLCAWAGGTNEKLFFGSGTQLSVL.